The source of this T cell receptor (beta chain) is a study of T cell responses to AZD1222 COVID-19 vaccine. Whole-study results and caveats: Dominant at 160-218 and 743-854, vaccine-associated CD4 TCRs also spanned spike. Among AZD1222 vaccinees, only five or six were seropositive at baseline. Donor demographics were predominantly white British with a female majority; clonal diversity may be underestimated.

As concerns this clone: The antigen is unknown.

Assay used: immunoSEQ multiplex PCR; TCRdb lists only in-frame clones, some missing. The repertoire holds about 150,000 clones, around nine tenths seen once, with 18% in the top ten. The material was peripheral blood, obtained on day 0 of AZD1222 vaccination. The receptor was derived from an adult in good health.

CDR3 protein: CASSQERWGNSPLHF. The CDR3 DNA reads as TGTGCCAGCAGCCAAGAACGGTGGGGTAATTCACCCCTCCACTTT. This sequence joins TRBV4-2 and TRBJ1-6; D ambiguous. V lost 0 bases, J lost 6 bases, and 9 bases lay in between. Germline V gives CDR1 LGHNA, CDR2 YNFKEQ. CDR3 length: 15 residues.